The sequence of this T cell receptor (beta chain) was determined in a study of response to subunit inactivated influenza vaccine. Germline assignment: CDR1 LGHNA and CDR2 YSLEER. Trimming removed 4 bases from V and 0 bases from J, with 7 bases in between. This CDR3 has 14 amino acids. This clonotype was counted only a few times. Antigen unknown. Study conclusions and caveats: It was suggested by the authors that few new T cells are recruited by each seasonal influenza vaccination.

TCRdb reanalysed the RT-PCR reads using MiXCR and keeps one entry per CDR3 protein. This table has more than 450,000 distinct CDR3 sequences, less than 10% appearing once. This TCR was recovered from a man aged 50 to 69 who received an inactivated influenza vaccine. The chain carries TRBV4-3 and TRBJ2-1, with D hard to call. This specimen consisted of PBMCs from blood, obtained less than 30 months after vaccination. The DNA of the CDR3 is TGCGCCAGCAGCCCCCAGAGCTCCTACAATGAGCAGTTCTTC. Protein: CASSPQSSYNEQFF.